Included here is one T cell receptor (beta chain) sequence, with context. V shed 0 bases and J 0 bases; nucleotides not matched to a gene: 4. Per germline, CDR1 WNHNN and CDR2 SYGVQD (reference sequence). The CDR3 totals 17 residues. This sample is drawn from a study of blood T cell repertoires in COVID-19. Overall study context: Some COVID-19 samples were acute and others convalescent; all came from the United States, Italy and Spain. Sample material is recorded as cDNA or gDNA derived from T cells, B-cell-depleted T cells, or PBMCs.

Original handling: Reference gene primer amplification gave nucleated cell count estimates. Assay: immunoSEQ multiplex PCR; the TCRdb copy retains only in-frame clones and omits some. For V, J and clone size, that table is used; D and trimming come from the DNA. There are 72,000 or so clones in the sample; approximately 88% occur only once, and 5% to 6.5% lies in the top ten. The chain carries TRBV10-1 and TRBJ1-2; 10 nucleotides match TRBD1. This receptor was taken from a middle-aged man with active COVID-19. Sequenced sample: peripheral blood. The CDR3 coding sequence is TGCGCCAGCAGTGAGTCGAATGGGACAGGGGCTAACTATGGCTACACCTTC. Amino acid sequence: CASSESNGTGANYGYTF.